Each of the 30 T cell receptor beta chains below was sequenced from the same sample in a study of blood T cell repertoires in COVID-19. The method was immunoSEQ multiplex PCR; TCRdb's version includes in-frame clones alone and lacks a portion of them. Of around 77,000 clones listed, about 91% were seen once; the top ten hold 4.5% to 5.5%. Material for sequencing was peripheral blood. The receptors originated from a woman in her sixties or seventies with active COVID-19.

This clone was picked up one time. V and J are TRBV7-2 and TRBJ1-4; 8 bases are a match to TRBD1. The CDR3 is made up of 18 amino acids. Per germline, CDR1 SGHTA and CDR2 FQGNSA. V trimming: 5 bases; J trimming: 7 bases; junction bases outside the gene matches: 18. The CDR3 is CASSARGQGARIGEKLFF. CDR3 DNA sequence: TGTGCCAGCAGCGCCCGGGGGCAGGGGGCGCGTATAGGTGAAAAACTGTTTTTT.

The chain couples TRBV18 to TRBJ1-1, with 7 positions matching TRBD1. Germline V gene lookup returns CDR1 KGHSH and CDR2 LQKENI. V lost 0 bases to trimming and J lost 6 bases; unmatched junction nucleotides: 13. The CDR3 is made up of 17 amino acids. The CDR3 nucleotides read TGTGCCAGCTCACCACCCCGTGGCGGGACAGACCGGGCTGAAGCTTTCTTT. It specifies CASSPPRGGTDRAEAFF.

The V call is TRBV11-2, the J call TRBJ1-1, with D possibly TRBD1 on 6 matching bases. Germline V gene data show CDR1 as SGHAT and CDR2 as FQNNGV. There are 16 residues in the CDR3. V shed 3 bases and J shed 1 base, with 15 bases lying between them. DNA of the CDR3: TGTGCCAGCAGCTTGCGCACAGGGCTGGGGAACACTGAAGCTTTCTTT. It specifies CASSLRTGLGNTEAFF.

The rearrangement uses TRBV24-1 and TRBJ2-7, with D maybe TRBD1 (5 bases). The CDR3 totals 14 residues. V lost 3 bases to trimming and J lost 1 base, with 9 bases between them. Germline V gene data show CDR1 as KGHDR and CDR2 as SFDVKD. CDR3 sequence reads: CATSDGQGSYEQYF. The CDR3 bases are TGTGCCACCAGTGATGGGCAGGGATCCTACGAGCAGTACTTC.

The chain recombines TRBV29-1 with TRBJ2-7, with D possibly TRBD2 on 5 matching bases. The CDR3 totals 13 residues. Trimming shortened V by 4 bases and J by 1 base, and 11 bases separated the two germline ends. Germline CDR1 is SQVTM and CDR2 is ANQGSEA. CDR3 DNA sequence: TGCAGCGTTGTTACTAGTTTTTCCTACGAGCAGTACTTC. Its protein is CSVVTSFSYEQYF.

The gene calls are TRBV11-2 and TRBJ1-3, with 9 bases that match TRBD1. Germline values: CDR1 SGHAT, CDR2 FQNNGV. V lost 4 bases and J lost 9; bases outside the gene matches: 10. The CDR3 consists of 15 residues. This CDR3 is CASSSSPGQGGTIYF. For the CDR3, the DNA is TGTGCCAGCAGCTCGTCGCCGGGACAGGGAGGCACCATATATTTT.

The gene calls are TRBV5-6 and TRBJ2-5, with 7 positions matching TRBD1. J was trimmed by 8 bases and V by 4 bases; bases with no gene match: 8. This CDR3 region has 13 residues. CDR1 and CDR2 from the germline V gene are SGHDT and YYEEEE. CDR3 nucleotide sequence: TGTGCCAGCAGCAGGGACAGAGGCCTTACCCAGTACTTC. It specifies CASSRDRGLTQYF.

V gene TRBV3-1 (or the pseudogene TRBV3-2) combines with J gene TRBJ1-1; the D gene is possibly TRBD1 (5 bases). This CDR3 is built from 14 residues. V was pared by 1 base and J by 2 bases, with 8 bases between. The germline CDR1 and CDR2 sequences are LGHDT and YNNKEL (reference sequence). CDR3 bases: TGTGCCAGCAGCCAAGGGGGGGATAACACTGAAGCTTTCTTT. This translates into CASSQGGDNTEAFF.

This chain joins TRBV18 and TRBJ2-6, with TRBD1 matching 12 bases. CDR1 and CDR2 (germline): KGHSH, LQKENI. The CDR3 has 18 residues. The V gene end was trimmed by 0 bases and the J gene end by 3 bases; junction bases not matched to a gene: 3. The CDR3 DNA sequence: TGTGCCAGCTCACCACCGGGACAGGGGGCGCTTGGGGCCAACGTCCTGACTTTC. Its translation is CASSPPGQGALGANVLTF.

The chain joins TRBV9 to TRBJ2-3; D unclear. V was trimmed by 2 bases and J by 3 bases, leaving 7 bases between them. This CDR3 has 13 amino acids. Germline CDR1 is SGDLS and CDR2 is YYNGEE. CDR3 residues: CASSVSRTDTQYF. CDR3 sequence (DNA): TGTGCCAGCAGCGTGAGTCGTACAGATACGCAGTATTTT.

V usage is TRBV30 and J usage is TRBJ2-3, with 9 bases matching TRBD1. V lost 8 bases and J lost 3; bases outside the gene matches: 6. Germline assignment: CDR1 GTSNPN and CDR2 SVGIG (reference sequence). This CDR3 has 13 amino acids. The CDR3: CAGQGIETDTQYF. Here the CDR3 DNA reads TGTGCCGGACAGGGGATAGAAACAGATACGCAGTATTTT.

The V and J genes are TRBV3-1 (or the pseudogene TRBV3-2) and TRBJ2-7, with 9 nucleotides matching TRBD2. This CDR3 region has 13 residues. After removal of 4 bases from V and 10 bases from J, the junction contained 8 bases not matched to a gene. Looked up from germline, CDR1 is LGHDT and CDR2 is YNNKEL (reference sequence). CDR3 nucleotides: TGTGCCAGCAGCCCATCACTAGCGGGTCATCAGTACTTC. Residues: CASSPSLAGHQYF.

This sequence joins TRBV21-1 and TRBJ2-7; TRBD2, the table's D call, lacks a check against the DNA. TRBV21-1 is a recognized pseudogene. This CDR3 region has 14 residues. Here the CDR3 DNA reads TGTGCCAGCAGCAGCCGGACTGACTCCTACGAGCAGTACTTC. Protein: CASSSRTDSYEQYF.

The rearrangement links TRBV5-1 to TRBJ2-1; no clear D. The V and J ends lost 4 bases and 5 bases respectively, with 4 bases between them. This CDR3 is 11 amino acids long. Germline-derived CDR1 and CDR2 are SGHRS and YFSETQ. This CDR3 reads CASSRDNEQFF. CDR3 DNA: TGCGCCAGCAGCCGGGACAATGAGCAGTTCTTC.

The chain combines TRBV6-6 with TRBJ1-2; 7 bases are a match to TRBD1. V lost 6 bases, J lost 8 bases, and 12 bases stayed unmatched. The germline V gene encodes CDR1 MNHNY and CDR2 SVGAGI (reference sequence). The CDR3 totals 14 residues. The CDR3 is CASSPLTGIYGYTF. Here the CDR3 DNA reads TGTGCCAGCAGCCCCCTGACAGGGATTTACGGCTACACCTTC.

The chain recombines TRBV7-8 with TRBJ2-7; TRBD2 is a possible D gene (6 bases). This CDR3 contains 14 residues. Germline V gives CDR1 SGHVS, CDR2 FQNEAQ. Trimming stripped 2 bases from V and 6 bases from J, with 14 bases between. The CDR3 nucleotides read TGTGCCAGCAGCTTAACGGGCGGGACGGTCGAGCAGTACTTC. Translating gives CASSLTGGTVEQYF. The full variable domain, its missing parts supplied by reference TRBV7-8 and TRBJ2-7, is GAGVSQSPRYKVAKRGQDVALRCDPISGHVSLFWYQQALGQGPEFLTYFQNEAQLDKSGLPSDRFFAERPEGSVSTLKIQRTQQEDSAVYLCASSLTGGTVEQYFGPGTRLTVT.

The chain links TRBV4-1 to TRBJ2-7; D ambiguous. Trimming took 0 bases from V and 2 from J, leaving 11 bases between them. CDR1 is MGHRA, CDR2 YSYEKL, per germline. This CDR3 has 15 amino acids. The CDR3 reads CASSQDSVSPYEQYF. In DNA form, the CDR3 reads TGCGCCAGCAGCCAAGATTCCGTTTCCCCCTACGAGCAGTACTTC.

This chain links TRBV2 with TRBJ2-1; possible D gene TRBD2, 6 bases. CDR3 length: 13 amino acids. V was shortened by 7 bases and J by 9 bases, with 16 bases between the two germline ends. Germline V lookup: CDR1 SNHLY, CDR2 FYNNEI. CDR3 sequence reads: CASTPWDGSEQFF. The CDR3 DNA sequence: TGTGCCAGCACCCCCTGGGACGGGAGTGAGCAGTTCTTC.

The V and J genes are TRBV19 and TRBJ2-3, with 7 bases fitting TRBD2. V shed 5 bases and J 0 bases; nucleotides not matched to a gene: 5. Germline-derived CDR1 and CDR2 are LNHDA and SQIVND (reference sequence). The CDR3 is 15 amino acids. As DNA, the CDR3 is TGTGCCAGTAGTGCGCGACTAGCTAGCACAGATACGCAGTATTTT. Translation gives CASSARLASTDTQYF. The complete variable domain, with remaining parts taken from reference TRBV19 and TRBJ2-3, reads DGGITQSPKYLFRKEGQNVTLSCEQNLNHDAMYWYRQDPGQGLRLIYYSQIVNDFQKGDIAEGYSVSREKKESFPLTVTSAQKNPTAFYLCASSARLASTDTQYFGPGTRLTVL.

The rearrangement joins TRBV5-8 to TRBJ1-2, with D unresolved. The germline V and J ends were trimmed by 0 bases and 4 bases, with 13 bases remaining between them. Germline-derived CDR1 and CDR2 are SGHTS and YDEGEE. The CDR3 covers 15 residues. The CDR3 protein is CASSLATGGIYGYTF. CDR3 in DNA: TGTGCCAGCAGCTTGGCCACCGGAGGGATCTATGGCTACACCTTC.

This chain joins TRBV7-9 and TRBJ1-2, with D hard to call. The germline gives CDR1 SEHNR, CDR2 FQNEAQ (reference sequence). The CDR3 consists of 15 residues. Trimming stripped 2 bases from V and 4 bases from J, with 14 bases between. CDR3 sequence: CASSLLRETTYGYTF. CDR3 DNA sequence: TGTGCCAGCAGCTTACTGAGAGAAACTACCTATGGCTACACCTTC.

The chain joins TRBV27 to TRBJ2-1; D is possibly TRBD1 (5 bases). The V gene's germline CDR1 is MNHEY and CDR2 SMNVEV (reference sequence). Trimming cost V 4 bases and J 8 bases, with 15 bases left between them. The length of the CDR3 is 14 residues. This CDR3 is CASSSGAFIYEQFF. The CDR3 region has the DNA TGTGCCAGCAGTTCTGGGGCATTTATTTATGAGCAGTTCTTC.

This sequence joins TRBV15 and TRBJ1-5; D is unresolved. Per the germline V gene, CDR1 is LNHNV and CDR2 is YYDKDF (reference sequence). V was shortened by 0 bases and J by 6 bases, with 12 bases between the two germline ends. This CDR3 has 15 residues. Written as DNA, the CDR3 is TGTGCCACCAGCAGAGATAGAGGAAGGTTTCAGCCCCAGCATTTT. Its translation: CATSRDRGRFQPQHF.

This chain uses TRBV6-5 with TRBJ2-5; D unclear. CDR1 and CDR2 (germline): MNHEY, SVGAGI. The CDR3 consists of 13 residues. Trimming took off 8 bases at V and 5 bases at J, with 15 bases between the two ends. Here the CDR3 reads CASSRSDVETQYF. As DNA, the CDR3 is TGTGCCAGCTCTAGAAGTGACGTCGAGACCCAGTACTTC.

Points on this clone: An end of the junction does not agree with germline; a read error may underlie this. The chain links TRBV5-4 to TRBJ2-7; D might be TRBD1 or TRBD2, each matching 5 bases. Germline values: CDR1 SGHNT, CDR2 YYREEE (reference sequence). This CDR3 has 15 amino acids. CDR3 amino acids: CANSLEAGPTYEQYF. As DNA, the CDR3 is TGTGCCAACAGCTTGGAGGCAGGGCCCACCTACGAGCAGTACTTC.

V gene TRBV30 combines with J gene TRBJ2-2, with D possibly matching TRBD2 (5 bases). Germline assignment: CDR1 GTSNPN and CDR2 SVGIG (reference sequence). Trimming left V 2 bases short and J 5 bases short, with 18 bases between. This CDR3 is 16 amino acids long. The CDR3: CAWSLSYGLLTGELFF. In nucleotides, the CDR3 is TGTGCCTGGAGTTTAAGCTATGGACTTTTAACCGGGGAGCTGTTTTTT.

This chain joins TRBV18 and TRBJ1-1; the D is unclear. This CDR3 spans 15 amino acids. In germline, CDR1 is KGHSH, CDR2 LQKENI. Trimming cost V 6 bases and J 1 base, with 15 bases left between them. CDR3 in amino acids: CASSRSRGENTEAFF. DNA of the CDR3: TGTGCCAGCTCTCGGTCCCGGGGAGAGAACACTGAAGCTTTCTTT.

This clone was seen just once. The V and J genes are TRBV7-9 and TRBJ1-1; 9 bases match TRBD1. CDR3 size: 15 residues. After removal of 5 bases from V and 7 bases from J, the junction contained 11 bases not matched to a gene. Looked up from germline, CDR1 is SEHNR and CDR2 is FQNEAQ (reference sequence). CDR3 DNA: TGTGCCAGCAGCCCATCCCCCGGGACAGGGCTTGAAGCTTTCTTT. Amino acids: CASSPSPGTGLEAFF.

A note on this clone: Other DNA sequences within the sample encode an identical CDR3. The chain links TRBV28 to TRBJ2-7; no clear D gene. This CDR3 contains 14 residues. V shed 3 bases and J shed 5 bases, with 14 bases lying between them. Per germline, CDR1 MDHEN and CDR2 SYDVKM. CDR3 coding DNA: TGTGCCAGCAGTTTGCCTCGACTGCGCCACGAGCAGTACTTC. This codes for CASSLPRLRHEQYF.

The rearrangement joins TRBV12-3 or TRBV12-4 to TRBJ2-3; 8 bases fit TRBD1. The CDR3 extends over 13 amino acids. Trimming cost V 4 bases and J 3 bases; bases outside gene matches: 0. The CDR3 DNA is TGTGCCAGCAGTTGGACAGGGACAGATACGCAGTATTTT. This translates into CASSWTGTDTQYF.